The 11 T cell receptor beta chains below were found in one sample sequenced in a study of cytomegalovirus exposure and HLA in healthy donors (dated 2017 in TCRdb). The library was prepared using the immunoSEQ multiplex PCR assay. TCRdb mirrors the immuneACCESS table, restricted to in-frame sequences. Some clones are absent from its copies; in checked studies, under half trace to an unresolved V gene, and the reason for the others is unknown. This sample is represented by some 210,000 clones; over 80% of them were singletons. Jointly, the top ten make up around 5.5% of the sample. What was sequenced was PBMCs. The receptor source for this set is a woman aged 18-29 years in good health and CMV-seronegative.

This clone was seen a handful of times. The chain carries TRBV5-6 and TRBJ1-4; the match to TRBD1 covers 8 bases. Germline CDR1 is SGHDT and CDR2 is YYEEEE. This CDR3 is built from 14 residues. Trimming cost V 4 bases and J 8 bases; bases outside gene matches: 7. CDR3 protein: CASSDTGGGEKLFF. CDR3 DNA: TGTGCCAGCAGCGATACAGGGGGAGGGGAAAAACTGTTTTTT. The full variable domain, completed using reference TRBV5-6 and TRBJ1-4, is DAGVTQSPTHLIKTRGQQVTLRCSPKSGHDTVSWYQQALGQGPQFIFQYYEEEERQRGNFPDRFSGHQFPNYSSELNVNALLLGDSALYLCASSDTGGGEKLFFGSGTQLSVL.

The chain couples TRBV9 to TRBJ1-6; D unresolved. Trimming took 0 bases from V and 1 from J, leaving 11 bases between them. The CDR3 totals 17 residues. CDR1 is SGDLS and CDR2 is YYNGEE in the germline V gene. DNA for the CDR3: TGTGCCAGCAGCGTAGGTTTCAGACCTTCCTATAATTCACCCCTCCACTTT. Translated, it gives CASSVGFRPSYNSPLHF.

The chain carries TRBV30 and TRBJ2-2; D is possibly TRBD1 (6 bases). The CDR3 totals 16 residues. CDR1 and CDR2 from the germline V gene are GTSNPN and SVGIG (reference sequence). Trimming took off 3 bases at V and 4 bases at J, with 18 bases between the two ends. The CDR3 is CAWSPKGERGTGELFF. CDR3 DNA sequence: TGTGCCTGGAGCCCCAAGGGGGAACGGGGCACCGGGGAGCTGTTTTTT.

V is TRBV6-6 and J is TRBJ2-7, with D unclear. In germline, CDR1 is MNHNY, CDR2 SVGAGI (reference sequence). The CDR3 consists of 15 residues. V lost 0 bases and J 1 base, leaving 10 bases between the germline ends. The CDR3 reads CASSYSEGSSYEQYF. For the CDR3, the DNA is TGTGCCAGCAGTTACTCAGAAGGATCATCCTACGAGCAGTACTTC.

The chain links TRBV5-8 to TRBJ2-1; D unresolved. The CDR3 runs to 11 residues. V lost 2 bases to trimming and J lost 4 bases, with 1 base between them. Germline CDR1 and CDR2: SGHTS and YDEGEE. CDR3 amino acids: CASSLYNEQFF. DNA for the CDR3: TGTGCCAGCAGCTTATACAATGAGCAGTTCTTC.

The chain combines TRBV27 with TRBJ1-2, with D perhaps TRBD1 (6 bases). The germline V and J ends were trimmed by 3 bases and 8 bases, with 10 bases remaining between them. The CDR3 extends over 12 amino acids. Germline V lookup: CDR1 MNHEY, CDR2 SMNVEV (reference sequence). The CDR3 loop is CASSLGGRGYTF. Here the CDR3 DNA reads TGTGCCAGCAGTTTGGGGGGGCGCGGCTACACCTTC.

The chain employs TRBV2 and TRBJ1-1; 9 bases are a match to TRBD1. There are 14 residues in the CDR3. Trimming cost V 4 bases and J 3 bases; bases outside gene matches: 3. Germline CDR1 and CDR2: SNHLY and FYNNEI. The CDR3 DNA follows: TGTGCCAGCAGTGTCCGGGACAGGGACACTGAAGCTTTCTTT. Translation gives CASSVRDRDTEAFF.

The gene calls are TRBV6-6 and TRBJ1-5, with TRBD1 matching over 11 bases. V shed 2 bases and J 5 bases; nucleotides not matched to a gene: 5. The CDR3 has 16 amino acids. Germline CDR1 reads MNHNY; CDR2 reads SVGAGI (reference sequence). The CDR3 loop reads CASSYRDRGNDQPQHF. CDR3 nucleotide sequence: TGTGCCAGCAGTTACCGGGACAGGGGGAACGATCAGCCCCAGCATTTT.

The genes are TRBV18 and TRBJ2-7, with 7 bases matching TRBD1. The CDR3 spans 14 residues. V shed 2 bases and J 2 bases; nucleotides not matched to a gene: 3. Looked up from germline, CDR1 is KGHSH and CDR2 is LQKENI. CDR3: CASSPDREPYEQYF. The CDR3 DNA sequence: TGTGCCAGCTCACCAGACAGGGAGCCCTACGAGCAGTACTTC.

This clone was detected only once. The CDR3 DNA sequence: TGTGCCACCAGCCCCATGTTGGGGCAGTCATTTGCCTCCTATGGCTACACCTTC. Amino acid sequence: CATSPMLGQSFASYGYTF. The rearrangement links TRBV15 to TRBJ1-2, with D perhaps matching TRBD1 (5 bases). Germline CDR1 is LNHNV and CDR2 is YYDKDF (reference sequence). V was cut by 5 bases and J by 4 bases, with 26 bases left in between. The CDR3 runs to 18 residues.

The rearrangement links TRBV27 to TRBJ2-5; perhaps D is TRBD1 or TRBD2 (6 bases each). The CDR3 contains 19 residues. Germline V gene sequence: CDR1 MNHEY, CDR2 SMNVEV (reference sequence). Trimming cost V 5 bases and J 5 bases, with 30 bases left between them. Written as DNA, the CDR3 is TGTGCCAGCAGTCTACGCGGAAATTCGCGGGGCTTAGGGGGGGAGACCCAGTACTTC. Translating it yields CASSLRGNSRGLGGETQYF.